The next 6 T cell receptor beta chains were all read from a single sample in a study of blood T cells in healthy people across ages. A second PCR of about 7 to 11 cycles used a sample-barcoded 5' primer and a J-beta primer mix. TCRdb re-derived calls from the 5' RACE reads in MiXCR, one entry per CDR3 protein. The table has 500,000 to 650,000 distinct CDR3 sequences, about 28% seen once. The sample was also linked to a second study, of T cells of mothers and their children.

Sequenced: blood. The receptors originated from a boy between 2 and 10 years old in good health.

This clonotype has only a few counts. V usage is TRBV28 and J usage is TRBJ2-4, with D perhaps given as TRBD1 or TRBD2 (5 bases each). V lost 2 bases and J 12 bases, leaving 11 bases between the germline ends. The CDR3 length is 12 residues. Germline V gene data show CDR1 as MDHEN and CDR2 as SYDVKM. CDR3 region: CASSLGGRNQYF. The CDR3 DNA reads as TGTGCCAGCAGTTTAGGGGGACGGAATCAGTACTTC. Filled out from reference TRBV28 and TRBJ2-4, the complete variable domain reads DVKVTQSSRYLVKRTGEKVFLECVQDMDHENMFWYRQDPGLGLRLIYFSYDVKMKEKGDIPEGYSVSREKKERFSLILESASTNQTSMYLCASSLGGRNQYFGAGTRLSVL.

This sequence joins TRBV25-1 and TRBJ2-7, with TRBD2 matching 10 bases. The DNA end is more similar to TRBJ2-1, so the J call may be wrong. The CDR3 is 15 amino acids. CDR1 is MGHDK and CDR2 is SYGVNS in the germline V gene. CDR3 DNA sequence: TGTGCCAGCAGTGAAGCGGGACTAGCGTACGATGAGCAGTTCTTC. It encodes CASSEAGLAYDEQFF.

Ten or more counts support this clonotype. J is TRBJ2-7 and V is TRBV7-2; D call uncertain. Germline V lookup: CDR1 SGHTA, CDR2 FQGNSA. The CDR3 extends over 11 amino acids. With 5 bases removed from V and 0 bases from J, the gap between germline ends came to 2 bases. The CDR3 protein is CASSPSYEQYF. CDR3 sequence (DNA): TGTGCCAGCAGCCCCTCCTACGAGCAGTACTTC.

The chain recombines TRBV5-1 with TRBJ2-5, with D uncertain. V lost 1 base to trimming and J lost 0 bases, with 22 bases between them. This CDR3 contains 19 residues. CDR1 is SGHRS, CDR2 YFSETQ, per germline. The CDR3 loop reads CASSLPSTENLLYQETQYF. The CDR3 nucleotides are TGCGCCAGCAGCTTGCCCTCTACAGAAAACCTTTTGTACCAAGAGACCCAGTACTTC. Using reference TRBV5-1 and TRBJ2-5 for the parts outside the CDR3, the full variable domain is KAGVTQTPRYLIKTRGQQVTLSCSPISGHRSVSWYQQTPGQGLQFLFEYFSETQRNKGNFPGRFSGRQFSNSRSEMNVSTLELGDSALYLCASSLPSTENLLYQETQYFGPGTRLLVL.

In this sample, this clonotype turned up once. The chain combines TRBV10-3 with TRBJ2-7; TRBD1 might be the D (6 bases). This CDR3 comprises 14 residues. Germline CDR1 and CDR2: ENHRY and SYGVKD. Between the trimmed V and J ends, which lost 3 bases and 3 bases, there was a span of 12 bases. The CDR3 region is CAISDRGRGYEQYF. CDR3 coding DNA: TGTGCCATCAGTGATAGAGGCAGGGGCTACGAGCAGTACTTC.

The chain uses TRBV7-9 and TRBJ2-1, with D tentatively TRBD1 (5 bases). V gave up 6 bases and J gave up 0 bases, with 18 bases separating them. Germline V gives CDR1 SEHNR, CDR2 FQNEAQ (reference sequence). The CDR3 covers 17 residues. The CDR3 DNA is TGTGCCAGCAGGCCTGACCGACAGCGAAGCTCCTACAATGAGCAGTTCTTC. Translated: CASRPDRQRSSYNEQFF.